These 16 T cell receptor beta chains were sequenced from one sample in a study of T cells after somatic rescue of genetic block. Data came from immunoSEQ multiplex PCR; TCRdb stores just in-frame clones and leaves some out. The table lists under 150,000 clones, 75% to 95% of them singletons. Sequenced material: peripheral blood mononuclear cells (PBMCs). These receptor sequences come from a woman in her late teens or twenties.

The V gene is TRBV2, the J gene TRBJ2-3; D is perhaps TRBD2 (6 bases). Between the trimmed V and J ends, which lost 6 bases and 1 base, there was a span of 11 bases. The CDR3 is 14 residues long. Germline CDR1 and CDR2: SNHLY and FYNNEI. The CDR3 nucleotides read TGTGCCAGCAGCGCCGGGACTGGCACAGATACGCAGTATTTT. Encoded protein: CASSAGTGTDTQYF.

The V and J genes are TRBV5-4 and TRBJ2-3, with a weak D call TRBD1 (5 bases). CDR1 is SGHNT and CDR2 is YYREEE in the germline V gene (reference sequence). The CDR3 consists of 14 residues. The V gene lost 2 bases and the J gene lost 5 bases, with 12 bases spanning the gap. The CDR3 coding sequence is TGTGCCAGCAGCTTTTCAGGGTATCAAGATACGCAGTATTTT. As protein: CASSFSGYQDTQYF.

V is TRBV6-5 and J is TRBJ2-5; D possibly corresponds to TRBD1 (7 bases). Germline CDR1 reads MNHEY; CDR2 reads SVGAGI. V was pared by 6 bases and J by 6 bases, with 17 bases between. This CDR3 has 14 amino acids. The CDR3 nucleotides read TGTGCCAGCAGCCCCAGGGGGGATGAGAAGACCCAGTACTTC. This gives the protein CASSPRGDEKTQYF.

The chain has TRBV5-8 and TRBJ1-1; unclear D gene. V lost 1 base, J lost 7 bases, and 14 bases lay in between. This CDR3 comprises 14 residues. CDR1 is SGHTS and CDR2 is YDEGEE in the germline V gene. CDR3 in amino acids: CASSLLLSGFEAFF. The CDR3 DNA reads TGTGCCAGCAGCTTGTTGCTTTCCGGGTTTGAAGCTTTCTTT.

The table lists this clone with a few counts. The CDR3 bases are TGTGCCAGCTCACCGACAGAGTACGAGCAGTACTTC. Translated, it gives CASSPTEYEQYF. The chain couples TRBV18 to TRBJ2-7; D is perhaps TRBD1 (5 bases). Deletions cut 3 bases from V and 4 bases from J, with 7 bases between. This CDR3 region has 12 residues. From germline, CDR1 is KGHSH and CDR2 LQKENI.

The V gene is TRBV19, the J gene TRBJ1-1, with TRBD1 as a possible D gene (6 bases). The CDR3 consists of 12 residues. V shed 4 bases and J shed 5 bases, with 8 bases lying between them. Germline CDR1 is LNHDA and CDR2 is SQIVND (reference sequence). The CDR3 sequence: CASSKGGTEAFF. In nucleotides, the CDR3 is TGTGCCAGTAGTAAGGGGGGGACTGAAGCTTTCTTT.

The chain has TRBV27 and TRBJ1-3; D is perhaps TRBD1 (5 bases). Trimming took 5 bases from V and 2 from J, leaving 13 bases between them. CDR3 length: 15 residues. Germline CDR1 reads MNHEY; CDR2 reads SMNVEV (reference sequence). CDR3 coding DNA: TGTGCCAGCAGTGCCAACCCGGGACCTGGAAACACCATATATTTT. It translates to CASSANPGPGNTIYF.

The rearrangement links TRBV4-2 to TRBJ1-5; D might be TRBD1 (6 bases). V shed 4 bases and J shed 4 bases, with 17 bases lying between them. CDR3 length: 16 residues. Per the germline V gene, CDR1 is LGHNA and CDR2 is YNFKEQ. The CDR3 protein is CASSLLGGRGNQPQHF. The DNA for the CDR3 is TGTGCCAGCAGCCTGCTTGGAGGCAGGGGTAATCAGCCCCAGCATTTT.

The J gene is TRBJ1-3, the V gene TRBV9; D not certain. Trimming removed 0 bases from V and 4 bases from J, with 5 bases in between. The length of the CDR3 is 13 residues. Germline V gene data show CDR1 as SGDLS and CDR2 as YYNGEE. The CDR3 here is CASSVDSGNTIYF. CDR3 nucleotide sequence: TGTGCCAGCAGCGTAGATTCGGGAAACACCATATATTTT.

The DNA for the CDR3 is TGTGCCAGCAGCTCCCAAACTGGGGCCAACGTCCTGACTTTC. Residues: CASSSQTGANVLTF. J is TRBJ2-6 and V is TRBV9; D not resolved. Germline V CDR1 and CDR2: SGDLS, YYNGEE. The V end was cut by 4 bases, the J end by 2 bases, with 7 bases between. This CDR3 contains 14 residues.

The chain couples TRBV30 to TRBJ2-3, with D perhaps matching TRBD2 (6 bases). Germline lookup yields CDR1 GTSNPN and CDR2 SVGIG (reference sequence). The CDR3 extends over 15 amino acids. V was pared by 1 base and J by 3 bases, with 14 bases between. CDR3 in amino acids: CAWSAFRGSTDTQYF. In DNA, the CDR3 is TGTGCCTGGAGTGCTTTCCGGGGGAGTACAGATACGCAGTATTTT.

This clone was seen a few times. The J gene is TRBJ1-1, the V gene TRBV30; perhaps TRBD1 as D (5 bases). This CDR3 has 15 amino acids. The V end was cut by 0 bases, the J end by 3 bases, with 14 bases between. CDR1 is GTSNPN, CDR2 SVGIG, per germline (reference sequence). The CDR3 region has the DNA TGTGCCTGGAGTGTAGTGGGCAGGGTGGACACTGAAGCTTTCTTT. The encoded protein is CAWSVVGRVDTEAFF.

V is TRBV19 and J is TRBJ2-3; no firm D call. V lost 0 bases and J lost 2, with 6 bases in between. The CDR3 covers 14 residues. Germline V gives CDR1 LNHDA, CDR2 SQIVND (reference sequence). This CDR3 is CASSIDSNTDTQYF. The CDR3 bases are TGTGCCAGTAGTATAGATTCCAACACAGATACGCAGTATTTT.

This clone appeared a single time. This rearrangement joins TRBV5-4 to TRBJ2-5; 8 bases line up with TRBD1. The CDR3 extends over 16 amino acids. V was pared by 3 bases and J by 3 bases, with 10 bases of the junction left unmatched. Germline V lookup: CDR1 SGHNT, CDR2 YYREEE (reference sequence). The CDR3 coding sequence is TGTGCCAGCAGCTCAGTACCCAAGGACAGGGAAGAGACCCAGTACTTC. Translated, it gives CASSSVPKDREETQYF.

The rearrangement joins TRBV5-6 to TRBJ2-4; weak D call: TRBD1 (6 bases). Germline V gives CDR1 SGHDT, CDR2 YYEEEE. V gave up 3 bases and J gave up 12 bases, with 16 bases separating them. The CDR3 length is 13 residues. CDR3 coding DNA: TGTGCCAGCAGCTGGCCCTCAGGGGTACCTCAGTACTTC. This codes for CASSWPSGVPQYF.

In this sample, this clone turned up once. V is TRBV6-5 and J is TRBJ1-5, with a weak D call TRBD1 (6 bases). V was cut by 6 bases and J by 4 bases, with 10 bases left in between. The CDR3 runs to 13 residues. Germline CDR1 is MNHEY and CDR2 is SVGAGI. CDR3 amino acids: CASRLQGNQPQHF. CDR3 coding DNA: TGTGCCAGCAGATTACAGGGAAATCAGCCCCAGCATTTT.